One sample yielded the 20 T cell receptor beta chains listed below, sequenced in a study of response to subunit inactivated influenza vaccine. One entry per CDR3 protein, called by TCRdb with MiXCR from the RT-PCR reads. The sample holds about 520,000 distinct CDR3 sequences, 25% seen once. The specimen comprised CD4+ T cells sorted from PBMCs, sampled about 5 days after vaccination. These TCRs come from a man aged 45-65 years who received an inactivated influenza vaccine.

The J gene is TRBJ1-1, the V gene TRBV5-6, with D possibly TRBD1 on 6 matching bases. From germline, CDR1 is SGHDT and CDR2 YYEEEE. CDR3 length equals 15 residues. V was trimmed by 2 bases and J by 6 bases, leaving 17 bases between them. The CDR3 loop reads CASSLQGRKGAEAFF. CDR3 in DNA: TGTGCCAGCAGCTTACAGGGCCGCAAAGGGGCTGAAGCTTTCTTT. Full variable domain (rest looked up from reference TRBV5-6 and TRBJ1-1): DAGVTQSPTHLIKTRGQQVTLRCSPKSGHDTVSWYQQALGQGPQFIFQYYEEEERQRGNFPDRFSGHQFPNYSSELNVNALLLGDSALYLCASSLQGRKGAEAFFGQGTRLTVV.

The CDR3 coding sequence is TGCAGTGCTAGGACCGGGACAGCTTCCTACGAGCAGTACTTC. Protein sequence: CSARTGTASYEQYF. The V gene is TRBV20-1, the J gene TRBJ2-7; 7 bases are shared with TRBD1. CDR1 is DFQATT and CDR2 is SNEGSKA in the germline V gene (reference sequence). V lost 3 bases and J lost 1; bases outside the gene matches: 6. The CDR3 is made up of 14 amino acids.

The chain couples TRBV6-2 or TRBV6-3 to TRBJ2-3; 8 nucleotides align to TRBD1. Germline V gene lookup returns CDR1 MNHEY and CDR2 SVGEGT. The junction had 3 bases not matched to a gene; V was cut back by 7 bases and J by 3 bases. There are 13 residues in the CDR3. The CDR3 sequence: CASNDRGTDTQYF. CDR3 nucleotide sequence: TGTGCCAGCAACGACAGGGGAACAGATACGCAGTATTTT.

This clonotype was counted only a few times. CDR3 residues: CAISTPGGMTEAFF. In nucleotides, the CDR3 is TGTGCCATCAGTACCCCCGGAGGGATGACTGAAGCTTTCTTT. V usage is TRBV10-3 and J usage is TRBJ1-1; D uncertain. V shed 5 bases and J shed 5 bases, with 15 bases lying between them. The length of the CDR3 is 14 residues. Germline CDR1 ENHRY, CDR2 SYGVKD.

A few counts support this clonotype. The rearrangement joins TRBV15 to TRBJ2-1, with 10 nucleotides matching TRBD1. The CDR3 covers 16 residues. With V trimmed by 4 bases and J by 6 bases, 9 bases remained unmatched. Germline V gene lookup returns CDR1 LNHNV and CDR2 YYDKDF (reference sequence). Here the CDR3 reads CATSMTRGTGANEQFF. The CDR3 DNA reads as TGTGCCACCAGCATGACTCGTGGGACAGGGGCCAATGAGCAGTTCTTC.

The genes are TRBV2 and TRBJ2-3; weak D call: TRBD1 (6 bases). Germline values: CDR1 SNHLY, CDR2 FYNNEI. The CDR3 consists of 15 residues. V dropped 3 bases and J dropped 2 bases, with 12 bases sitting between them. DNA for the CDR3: TGTGCCAGCAGTGATCCGGGACACACCACAGATACGCAGTATTTT. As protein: CASSDPGHTTDTQYF.

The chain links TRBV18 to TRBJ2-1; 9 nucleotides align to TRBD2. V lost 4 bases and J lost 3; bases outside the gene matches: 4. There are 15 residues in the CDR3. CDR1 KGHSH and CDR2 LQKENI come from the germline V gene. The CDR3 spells CASSRREGFYNEQFF. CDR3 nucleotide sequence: TGTGCCAGCTCACGGCGGGAGGGTTTCTACAATGAGCAGTTCTTC.

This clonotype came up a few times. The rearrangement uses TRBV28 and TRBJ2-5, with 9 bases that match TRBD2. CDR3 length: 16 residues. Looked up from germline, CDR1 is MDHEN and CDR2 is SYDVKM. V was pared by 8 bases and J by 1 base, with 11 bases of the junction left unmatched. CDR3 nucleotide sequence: TGTGCCAGCGGGACCCGAGCGGGGGGATTCCAAGAGACCCAGTACTTC. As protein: CASGTRAGGFQETQYF.

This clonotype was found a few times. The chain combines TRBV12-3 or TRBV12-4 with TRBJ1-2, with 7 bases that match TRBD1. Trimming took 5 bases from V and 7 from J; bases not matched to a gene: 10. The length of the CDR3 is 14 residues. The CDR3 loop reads CASSPQRGLGGYTF. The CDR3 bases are TGTGCCAGCAGTCCCCAGAGGGGGCTCGGTGGCTACACCTTC.

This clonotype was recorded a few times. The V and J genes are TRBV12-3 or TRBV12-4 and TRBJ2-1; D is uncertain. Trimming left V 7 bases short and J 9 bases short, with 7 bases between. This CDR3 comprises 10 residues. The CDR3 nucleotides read TGTGCCAGCACTTATCTTGAGCAGTTCTTC. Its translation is CASTYLEQFF.

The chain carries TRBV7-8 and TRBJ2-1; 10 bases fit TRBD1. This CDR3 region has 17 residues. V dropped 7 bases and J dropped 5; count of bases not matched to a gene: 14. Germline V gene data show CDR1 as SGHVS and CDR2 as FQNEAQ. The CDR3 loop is CASNKKRAGTGDNEQFF. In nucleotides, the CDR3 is TGTGCCAGCAACAAAAAGCGGGCCGGGACAGGGGACAATGAGCAGTTCTTC.

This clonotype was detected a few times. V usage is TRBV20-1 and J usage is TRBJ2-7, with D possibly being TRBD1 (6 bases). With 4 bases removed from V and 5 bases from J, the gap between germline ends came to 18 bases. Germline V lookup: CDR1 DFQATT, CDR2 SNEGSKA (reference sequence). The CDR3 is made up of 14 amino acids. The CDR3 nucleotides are TGCAGTGCTACTGGGGGCAGGGGCGGCGACGAGCAGTACTTC. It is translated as CSATGGRGGDEQYF.

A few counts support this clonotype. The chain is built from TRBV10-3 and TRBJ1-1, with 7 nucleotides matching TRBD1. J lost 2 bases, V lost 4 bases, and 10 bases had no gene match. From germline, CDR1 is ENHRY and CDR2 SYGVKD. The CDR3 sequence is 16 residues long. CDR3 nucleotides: TGTGCCATCAGTGGGGGTCCCGGGACAGCTAACACTGAAGCTTTCTTT. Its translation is CAISGGPGTANTEAFF.

In nucleotides, the CDR3 is TGTGCCACCAGTGAGGCGGGACTAGCAGGGACCCAGTACTTC. Encoded protein: CATSEAGLAGTQYF. V and J are TRBV24-1 and TRBJ2-5; TRBD2 agrees at 9 bases. V was pared by 4 bases and J by 7 bases, with 6 bases of the junction left unmatched. The length of the CDR3 is 14 residues. CDR1 and CDR2 from the germline V gene are KGHDR and SFDVKD.

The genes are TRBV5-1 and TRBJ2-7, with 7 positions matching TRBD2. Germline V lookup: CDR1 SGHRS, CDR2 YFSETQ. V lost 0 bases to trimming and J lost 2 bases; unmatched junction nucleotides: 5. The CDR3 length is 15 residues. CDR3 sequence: CASSLEGGGPYEQYF. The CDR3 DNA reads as TGCGCCAGCAGCTTGGAAGGCGGGGGACCCTACGAGCAGTACTTC.

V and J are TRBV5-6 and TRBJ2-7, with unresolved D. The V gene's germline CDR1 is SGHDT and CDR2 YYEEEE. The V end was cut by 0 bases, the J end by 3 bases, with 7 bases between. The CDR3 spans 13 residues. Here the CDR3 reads CASSLVQSYEQYF. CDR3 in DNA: TGTGCCAGCAGCTTGGTCCAGAGCTACGAGCAGTACTTC. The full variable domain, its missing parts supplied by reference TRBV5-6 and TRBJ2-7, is DAGVTQSPTHLIKTRGQQVTLRCSPKSGHDTVSWYQQALGQGPQFIFQYYEEEERQRGNFPDRFSGHQFPNYSSELNVNALLLGDSALYLCASSLVQSYEQYFGPGTRLTVT.

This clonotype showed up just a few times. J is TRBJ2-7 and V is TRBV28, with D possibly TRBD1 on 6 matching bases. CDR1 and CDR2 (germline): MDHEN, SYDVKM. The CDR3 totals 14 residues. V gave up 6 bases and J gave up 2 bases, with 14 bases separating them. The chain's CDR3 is CASRGADLTYEQYF. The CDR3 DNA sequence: TGTGCCAGCAGGGGGGCAGACCTTACCTACGAGCAGTACTTC.

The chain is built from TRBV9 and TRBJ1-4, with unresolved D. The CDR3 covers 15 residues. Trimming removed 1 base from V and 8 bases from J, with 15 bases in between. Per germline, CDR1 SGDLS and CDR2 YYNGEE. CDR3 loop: CASSVSARSAEKLFF. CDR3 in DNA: TGTGCCAGCAGCGTAAGCGCTCGGTCGGCGGAAAAACTGTTTTTT.

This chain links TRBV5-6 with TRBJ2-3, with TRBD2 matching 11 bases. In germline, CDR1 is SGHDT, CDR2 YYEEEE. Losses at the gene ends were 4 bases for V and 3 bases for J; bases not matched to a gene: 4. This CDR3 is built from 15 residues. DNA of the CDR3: TGTGCCAGCAGCGAAACTAGCGGGGGTACAGATACGCAGTATTTT. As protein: CASSETSGGTDTQYF.

The DNA of the CDR3 is TGCAGTGCTAGAGATGTTTTAAAGGGGGACACTGAAGCTTTCTTT. Protein: CSARDVLKGDTEAFF. This chain joins TRBV20-1 and TRBJ1-1; a weak D match, TRBD1 (6 bases). The ends were cut back, 0 bases at V and 3 bases at J, with 14 bases in the middle. CDR3 length equals 15 residues. Looked up from germline, CDR1 is DFQATT and CDR2 is SNEGSKA (reference sequence).